This T cell receptor (beta chain) originates from a study of blood T cell repertoires in COVID-19. Trimming left V 0 bases short and J 0 bases short, with 10 bases between. The V gene's germline CDR1 is SGHRS and CDR2 YFSETQ. The CDR3 loop spans 16 amino acids. The repertoire was sequenced with immunoSEQ multiplex PCR; TCRdb's copy has only in-frame clones and lacks some. The sample shows approximately 330,000 clones, roughly 87% of them seen only once. The chain carries TRBV5-1 and TRBJ1-3; D gene ambiguous. This receptor was identified in a man aged 25 to 45 with COVID-19, enrolled during active disease. Material for sequencing was peripheral blood. This CDR3 is CASSLGVLSSGNTIYF. CDR3 DNA: TGCGCCAGCAGCTTGGGCGTCTTAAGCTCTGGAAACACCATATATTTT.